One and the same sample provided the 5 T cell receptor beta chains below, sequenced in a study of blood T cell repertoires in COVID-19 (dated by TCRdb to 2019 to 2021). Library construction relied on the immunoSEQ multiplex PCR assay. As stored in TCRdb, this immuneACCESS dataset retains in-frame rearrangements with V and J assigned. A fraction of the clones does not appear; measured against another copy, unresolved V genes explain less than half of the discrepancy, and the remainder lacks a known reason. For this sample there are over 40,000 clones; just over 90% appear just once. 4.5% to 5.5% of the sample goes to the ten largest clones. Sequences were obtained from peripheral blood. The receptors were sampled from an older man with acute or convalescent COVID-19.

The gene calls are TRBV5-6 and TRBJ1-2; a weak D match, TRBD1 (6 bases). This CDR3 spans 14 amino acids. Between the trimmed V and J ends, which lost 3 bases and 3 bases, there was a span of 12 bases. The germline gives CDR1 SGHDT, CDR2 YYEEEE. Here the CDR3 reads CASSSGTSYYGYTF. CDR3 nucleotide sequence: TGTGCCAGCAGCTCCGGGACATCTTACTATGGCTACACCTTC.

The chain recombines TRBV19 with TRBJ2-4; 9 positions agree with TRBD2. After removal of 7 bases from V and 1 base from J, the junction contained 2 bases not matched to a gene. Germline CDR1 is LNHDA and CDR2 is SQIVND (reference sequence). This CDR3 comprises 14 residues. The CDR3, as DNA: TGTGCCAGTACCGCGGGGGGGGCCAAAAACATTCAGTACTTC. Amino acids: CASTAGGAKNIQYF.

The gene calls are TRBV5-1 and TRBJ1-1, with D perhaps matching TRBD1 (6 bases). The CDR3 runs 14 residues. Trimming took off 6 bases at V and 5 bases at J, with 17 bases between the two ends. Germline CDR1 SGHRS, CDR2 YFSETQ. CDR3 sequence reads: CASNPRTDGTEAFF. In nucleotides, the CDR3 is TGCGCCAGCAACCCAAGGACAGACGGGACTGAAGCTTTCTTT.

This chain joins TRBV29-1 and TRBJ1-1; D is perhaps TRBD1 (5 bases). Trimming pared 6 bases from V and 4 bases from J, leaving 9 bases between. Looked up from germline, CDR1 is SQVTM and CDR2 is ANQGSEA. The CDR3 is 11 residues long. CDR3 residues: CSVPTATEAFF. The CDR3 nucleotides read TGCAGCGTCCCGACAGCCACTGAAGCTTTCTTT.

The V and J genes are TRBV7-9 and TRBJ2-3; 8 nucleotides match TRBD2. CDR1 and CDR2 (germline): SEHNR, FQNEAQ (reference sequence). The CDR3 runs 17 residues. V lost 3 bases to trimming and J lost 0 bases; unmatched junction nucleotides: 8. The CDR3 DNA follows: TGTGCCAGCAGCTTGCGGATGGTAGCGGGGAGCACAGATACGCAGTATTTT. This gives the protein CASSLRMVAGSTDTQYF. Looking up the rest from reference TRBV7-9 and TRBJ2-3 gives the full variable domain: DTGVSQNPRHKITKRGQNVTFRCDPISEHNRLYWYRQTLGQGPEFLTYFQNEAQLEKSRLLSDRFSAERPKGSFSTLEIQRTEQGDSAMYLCASSLRMVAGSTDTQYFGPGTRLTVL.